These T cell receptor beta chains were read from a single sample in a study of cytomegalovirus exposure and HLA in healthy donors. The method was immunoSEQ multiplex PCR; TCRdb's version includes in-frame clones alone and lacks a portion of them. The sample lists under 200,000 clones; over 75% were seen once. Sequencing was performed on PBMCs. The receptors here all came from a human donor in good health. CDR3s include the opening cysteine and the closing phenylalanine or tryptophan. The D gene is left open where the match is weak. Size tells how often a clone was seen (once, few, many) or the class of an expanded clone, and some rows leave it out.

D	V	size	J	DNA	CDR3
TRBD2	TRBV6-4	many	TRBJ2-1	TGTGCCAGCAGTGACTCAGCGGGGGGTCACAATGAGCAGTTCTTC	CASSDSAGGHNEQFF
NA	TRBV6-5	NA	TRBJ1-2	TGTGCCAGCAGTTCCCCCACAGTAAACTATGGCTACACCTTC	CASSSPTVNYGYTF
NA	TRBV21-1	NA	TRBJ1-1	TGTGCCCGGAAAAGAGGAGGGGTTTTCGAGGCTTTCTTT	CARKRGGVFEAFF
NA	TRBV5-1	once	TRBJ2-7	TGCGCCAGCAGCCGGGGGGCGGGCTTGGTGCCCTACGAGCAGTACTTC	CASSRGAGLVPYEQYF
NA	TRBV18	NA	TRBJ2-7	TGTGCCAGCTCACCATTTTCGGGCACCCCGGGGGAGCAGTACTTC	CASSPFSGTPGEQYF
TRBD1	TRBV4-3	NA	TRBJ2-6	TGCGCCAGCAGCCTTCAGACAGGGACTGGGGCCAACGTCCTGACTTTC	CASSLQTGTGANVLTF
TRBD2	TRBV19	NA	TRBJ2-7	TGTGCCAGTAGTAGGCAGCTAGCGGGGGCGAGCTCCTACGAGCAGTACTTC	CASSRQLAGASSYEQYF
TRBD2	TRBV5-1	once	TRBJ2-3	TGCGCCAGCAGGGCGACTAGCGGGGGGCAGGATACGCAGTATTTT	CASRATSGGQDTQYF
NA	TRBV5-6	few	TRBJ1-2	TGTGCCAGCAGCTTGGGTACTAACTATGGCTACACCTTC	CASSLGTNYGYTF
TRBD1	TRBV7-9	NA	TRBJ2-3	TGTGCCAGCAGCGGACAGGGAGGCACAGATACGCAGTATTTT	CASSGQGGTDTQYF
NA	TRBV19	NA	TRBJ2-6	TGTGCCAGTAGTATAGTCCGCTCTGGGGCCAACGTCCTGACTTTC	CASSIVRSGANVLTF
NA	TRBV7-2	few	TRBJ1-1	TGTGCCAGCAGCTTAGGTCAGGGGAACACTGAAGCTTTCTTT	CASSLGQGNTEAFF
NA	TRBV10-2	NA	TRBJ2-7	TGCGCCAGCAGACTCAGGGGTAGCCACGAGCAGTACTTC	CASRLRGSHEQYF
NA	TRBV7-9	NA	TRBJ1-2	TGTGCCAGCAGCTCGACTGACTATGGCTACACCTTC	CASSSTDYGYTF
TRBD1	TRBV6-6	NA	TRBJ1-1	TGTGCCAGCAGTCATCGAGAAGGGACAGGGGGCACTGAAGCTTTCTTT	CASSHREGTGGTEAFF
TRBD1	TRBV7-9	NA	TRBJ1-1	TGTGCCAGCAGCTGGCGGGACAGAGAAAATGGGAACACTGAAGCTTTCTTT	CASSWRDRENGNTEAFF
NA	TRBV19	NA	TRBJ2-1	TGTGCCAGTAGTCCTTTCGGGGATAGCTCCTACAATGAGCAGTTCTTC	CASSPFGDSSYNEQFF
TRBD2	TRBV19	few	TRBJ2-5	TGTGCCAGTAGTGCCGGGACTAGCGGGGAAACATACCCCAGGGAGACCCAGTACTTC	CASSAGTSGETYPRETQYF
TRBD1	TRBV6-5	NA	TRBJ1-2	TGTGCCAGCAGCCGCGACAGGGGGCGCAACTATGGCTACACCTTC	CASSRDRGRNYGYTF
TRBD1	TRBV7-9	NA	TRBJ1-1	TGTGCCCTGGACAGGGAAATTGAAGCTTTCTTT	CALDREIEAFF
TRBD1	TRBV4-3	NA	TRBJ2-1	TGCGCCAGCAGCCAAGAGATAGAGGACAGGGTTTACAATGAGCAGTTCTTC	CASSQEIEDRVYNEQFF
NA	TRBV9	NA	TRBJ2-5	TGTGCCAGCAGCGTAGGAAGTGGGCAGAATCAAGAGACCCAGTACTTC	CASSVGSGQNQETQYF
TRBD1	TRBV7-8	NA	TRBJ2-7	TGTGCCAGCAGGACCGGGACAGGGGGGAGCGAGCAGTACTTC	CASRTGTGGSEQYF
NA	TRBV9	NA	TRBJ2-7	TGTGCCAGCAGCCCAGGTGAGGGTCCTTACGAGCAGTACTTC	CASSPGEGPYEQYF
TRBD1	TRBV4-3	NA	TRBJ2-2	TGCGCCAGCAGCCAAGAGGGGACAGGGAACACCGGGGAGCTGTTTTTT	CASSQEGTGNTGELFF
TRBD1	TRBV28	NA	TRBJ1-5	TGTGCCAGCACCGAAAGGGGGCAGGGGAGACAGAATCAGCCCCAGCATTTT	CASTERGQGRQNQPQHF
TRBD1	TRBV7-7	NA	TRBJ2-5	TGTGCCAGCAGCTCGCCGGGCGCAGGGGGCAGGGAGACCCAGTACTTC	CASSSPGAGGRETQYF
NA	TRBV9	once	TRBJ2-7	TGTGCCAGCAGCGTAGTCGGTACAGGGACCTACGAGCAGTACTTC	CASSVVGTGTYEQYF
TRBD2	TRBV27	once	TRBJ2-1	TGTGCCAGCATCTCAGGCGGGGGGGCTTTCAATGAGCAGTTCTTC	CASISGGGAFNEQFF
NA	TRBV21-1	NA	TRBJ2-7	TGTGCCAGCAGCAGCGGGAACGAGCAGTACTTC	CASSSGNEQYF
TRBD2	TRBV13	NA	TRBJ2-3	TGTGCCAGCAGCTTCGGGGGGGGCCGCACAGATACGCAGTATTTT	CASSFGGGRTDTQYF
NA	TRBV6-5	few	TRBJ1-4	TGTGCCAGCAGCCGTGGACAGAGGAATGAAAAACTGTTTTTT	CASSRGQRNEKLFF
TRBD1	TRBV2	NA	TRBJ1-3	TGTGCCGGCAAGACAGGGGGCTCTGGAAACACCATATATTTT	CAGKTGGSGNTIYF
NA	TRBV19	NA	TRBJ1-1	TGTGCCAGTAGTATGTCGGGGAGAACTGAAGCTTTCTTT	CASSMSGRTEAFF
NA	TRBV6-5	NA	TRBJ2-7	TGTGCCAGCAGTACCCCGATCGGGTCCGAGCAGTACTTC	CASSTPIGSEQYF
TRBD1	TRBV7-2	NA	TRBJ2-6	TGTGCCAGCAGCCTGACAGGGACTGGGGCCAACGTCCTGACTTTC	CASSLTGTGANVLTF
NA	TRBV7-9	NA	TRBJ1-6	TGTGCCAGCAGCTTGAGCCCATATAATTCACCCCTCCACTTT	CASSLSPYNSPLHF
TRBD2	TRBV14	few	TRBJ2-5	TGTGCCAGCAGCGTTCTAGCGGGGTACGAGACCCAGTACTTC	CASSVLAGYETQYF
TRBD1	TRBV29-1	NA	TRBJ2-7	TGCAGCGTTGGGGGACAGGGGGCCTACGAGCAGTACTTC	CSVGGQGAYEQYF
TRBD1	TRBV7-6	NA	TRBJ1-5	TGTGCCAGCAGCTCCTCCGGGACAGGGATCCAGCCCCAGCATTTT	CASSSSGTGIQPQHF
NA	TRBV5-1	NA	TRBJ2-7	TGCGCCAGCAGCCAAACAGGGACCTCCTACGAGCAGTACTTC	CASSQTGTSYEQYF
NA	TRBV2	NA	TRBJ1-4	TGTGCCAGCAGTGAGACCTTCGGGGGGGGAACTAATGAAAAACTGTTTTTT	CASSETFGGGTNEKLFF
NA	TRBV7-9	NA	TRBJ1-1	TGTGCCAGCAGCCCCCCAAAGCGGACTGAAGCTTTCTTT	CASSPPKRTEAFF
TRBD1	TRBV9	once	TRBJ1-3	TGTGCCAGTAAACCGACAGGGACGGGAAACACCATATATTTT	CASKPTGTGNTIYF
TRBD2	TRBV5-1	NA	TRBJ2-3	TGCGCCAGCAGCCGCCTATTCAGCGGGGGAGCCACAGATACGCAGTATTTT	CASSRLFSGGATDTQYF
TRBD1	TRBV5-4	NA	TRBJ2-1	TGTGCCAGCAGCTTGGCCAAGGGGGCGCCGTACAATGAGCAGTTCTTC	CASSLAKGAPYNEQFF
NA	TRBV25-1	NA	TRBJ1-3	TGTGCCAGCAGTGCTGACAGGTTCGGCTCTGGAAACACCATATATTTT	CASSADRFGSGNTIYF
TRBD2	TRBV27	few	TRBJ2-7	TGTGCCAGCAGCCTAGGGAGGGGAGAGCAGTACTTC	CASSLGRGEQYF
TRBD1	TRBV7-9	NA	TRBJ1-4	TGTGCCAGCAGCTTGGACAGGGTACACGAAAAACTGTTTTTT	CASSLDRVHEKLFF
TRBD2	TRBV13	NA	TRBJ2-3	TGTGCCAGCAGCTTATGGGGGGGTGCAGAAGGGGATACGCAGTATTTT	CASSLWGGAEGDTQYF
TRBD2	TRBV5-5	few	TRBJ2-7	TGTGCCAGCAGCTTGACTAGCGGGGGCCTCTCCTACGAGCAGTACTTC	CASSLTSGGLSYEQYF
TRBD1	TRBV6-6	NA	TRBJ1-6	TGTGCCAGCAGAGTCTCGACAGGGGGGAATTCACCCCTCCACTTT	CASRVSTGGNSPLHF
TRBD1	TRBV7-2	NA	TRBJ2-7	TGTGCCAGCAGCTCAACAACGGGACAGGGGCTATACGAGCAGTACTTC	CASSSTTGQGLYEQYF
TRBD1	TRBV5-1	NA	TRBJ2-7	TGCGCCAGCAGCTCTGGACAGGTGGGCTACGGGCAGTACTTC	CASSSGQVGYGQYF
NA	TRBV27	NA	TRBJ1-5	TGTGCCAGCAGTTTATTGCCAGGGAAACAGCCCCAGCATTTT	CASSLLPGKQPQHF
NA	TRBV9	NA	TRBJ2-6	TGTGCCAGCAGCGTAGTGGGGGCAACTGGGGCCAACGTCCTGACTTTC	CASSVVGATGANVLTF
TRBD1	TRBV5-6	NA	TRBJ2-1	TGTGCCAGCAGCTGGGGCGCCGGGACAGGGCCCGTAGATGAGCAGTTCTTC	CASSWGAGTGPVDEQFF
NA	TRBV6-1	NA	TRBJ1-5	TGTGCCAGCAGTGAAGGAGGGGGAGGGCAGCCCCAGCATTTT	CASSEGGGGQPQHF
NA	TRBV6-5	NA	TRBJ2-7	TGTGCCAGCAGTGCCCTGCGGGGATCCTCCTACGAGCAGTACTTC	CASSALRGSSYEQYF
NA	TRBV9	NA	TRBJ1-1	TGTGCCAGCAGCGAAGAGGGCGCCGGTGGAGGAGCTTTCTTT	CASSEEGAGGGAFF